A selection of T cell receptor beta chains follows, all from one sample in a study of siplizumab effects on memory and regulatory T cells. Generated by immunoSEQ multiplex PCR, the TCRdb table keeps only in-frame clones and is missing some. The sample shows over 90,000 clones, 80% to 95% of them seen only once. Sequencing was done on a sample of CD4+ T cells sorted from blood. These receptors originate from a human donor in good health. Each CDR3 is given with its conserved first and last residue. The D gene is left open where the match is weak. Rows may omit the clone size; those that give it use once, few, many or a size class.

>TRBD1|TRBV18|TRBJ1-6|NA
CASSQTGQNSPLHF
TGTGCCAGCTCACAGACAGGGCAAAATTCACCCCTCCACTTT
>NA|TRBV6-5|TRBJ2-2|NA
CASSRGESMAGELFF
TGTGCCAGCAGCCGGGGAGAGAGCATGGCCGGGGAGCTGTTTTTT
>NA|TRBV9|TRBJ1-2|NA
CASSVEPGARRSYTF
TGTGCCAGCAGCGTAGAGCCGGGGGCGCGGCGTAGCTACACCTTC
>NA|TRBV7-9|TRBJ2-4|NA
CASSTPFGGLITNNIQYF
TGTGCCAGCAGCACCCCCTTTGGGGGTTTGATAACAAACAACATTCAGTACTTC
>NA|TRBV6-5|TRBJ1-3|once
CASSYRSSGNTIYF
TGTGCCAGCAGTTATCGGAGCTCTGGAAACACCATATATTTT
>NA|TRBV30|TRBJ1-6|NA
CASKGFANSPLHF
TGTGCCTCGAAAGGGTTCGCTAATTCACCCCTCCACTTT
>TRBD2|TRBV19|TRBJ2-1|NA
CASSIVPEWEGVNEQFF
TGTGCCAGTAGTATTGTGCCTGAGTGGGAGGGCGTGAATGAGCAGTTCTTC
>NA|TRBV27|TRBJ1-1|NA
CASRPTVTGGTEAFF
TGTGCCAGCAGGCCCACGGTGACGGGTGGCACTGAAGCTTTCTTT
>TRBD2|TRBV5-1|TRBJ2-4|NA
CASSSGGRAKNIQYF
TGCGCCAGCAGCAGCGGGGGGCGGGCCAAAAACATTCAGTACTTC
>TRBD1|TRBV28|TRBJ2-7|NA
CASRPAYETGTYEQYF
TGTGCCAGCAGGCCCGCGTATGAGACAGGGACCTACGAGCAGTACTTC
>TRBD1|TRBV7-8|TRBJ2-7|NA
CASSLGQGTGDEQYF
TGTGCCAGCAGCTTGGGACAGGGGACAGGAGACGAGCAGTACTTC
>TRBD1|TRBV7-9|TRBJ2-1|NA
CASSLATGVGHNEQFF
TGTGCCAGCAGCTTAGCAACAGGGGTAGGGCACAATGAGCAGTTCTTC
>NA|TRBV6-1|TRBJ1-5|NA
CASSERRYWQPQHF
TGTGCCAGCAGTGAGAGACGGTACTGGCAGCCCCAGCATTTT
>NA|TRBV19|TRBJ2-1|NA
CASRRSAGSGHNEQFF
TGTGCCAGTCGGCGGAGCGCGGGAAGCGGACACAATGAGCAGTTCTTC
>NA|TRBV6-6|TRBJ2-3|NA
CASSYYGTDTQYF
TGTGCCAGCAGTTATTACGGGACAGATACGCAGTATTTT
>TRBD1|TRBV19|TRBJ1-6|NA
CASSIGTGTSPLHF
TGTGCCAGTAGTATCGGGACAGGGACTTCACCCCTCCACTTT
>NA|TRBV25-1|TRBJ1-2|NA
CASSKGGGYGYTF
TGTGCCAGCAGTAAAGGGGGAGGCTATGGCTACACCTTC
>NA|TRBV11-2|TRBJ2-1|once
CASNTHLSVANEQFF
TGTGCCAGCAATACCCATTTATCCGTAGCCAATGAGCAGTTCTTC
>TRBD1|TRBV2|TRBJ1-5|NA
CASSILQGQGSQPQHF
TGTGCCAGCAGTATCCTGCAGGGACAGGGGTCTCAGCCCCAGCATTTT
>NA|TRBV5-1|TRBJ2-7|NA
CASSLRDVKYEQYF
TGCGCCAGCAGCTTGAGGGACGTAAAGTACGAGCAGTACTTC
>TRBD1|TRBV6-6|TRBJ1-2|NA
CASSYSPGQGNYGYTF
TGTGCCAGCAGTTACTCTCCGGGACAGGGGAACTATGGCTACACCTTC
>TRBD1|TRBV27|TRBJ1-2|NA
CASSSIRGNGYTF
TGTGCCAGCAGTTCAATCAGGGGGAATGGCTACACCTTC
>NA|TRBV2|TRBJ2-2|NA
CASSEAGGGLVPGELFF
TGTGCCAGCAGTGAAGCGGGTGGGGGGCTGGTCCCCGGGGAGCTGTTTTTT
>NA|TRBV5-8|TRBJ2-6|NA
CASPLGRTALTSSGANVLTF
TGTGCCAGCCCTTTAGGGAGGACTGCCCTTACGAGCTCTGGGGCCAACGTCCTGACTTTC
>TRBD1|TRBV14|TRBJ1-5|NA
CASSGQDRGSFYSNQPQHF
TGTGCCAGCAGCGGACAGGACAGGGGTTCCTTCTATAGCAATCAGCCCCAGCATTTT
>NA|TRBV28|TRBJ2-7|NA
CASMYSNSYEQYF
TGTGCCAGCATGTACAGTAACTCCTACGAGCAGTACTTC
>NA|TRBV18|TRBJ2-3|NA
CASQMSDTQYF
TGTGCCAGCCAAATGTCAGATACGCAGTATTTT
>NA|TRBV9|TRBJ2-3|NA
CASSQTSFDTQYF
TGTGCCAGCAGCCAGACTAGTTTTGATACGCAGTATTTT
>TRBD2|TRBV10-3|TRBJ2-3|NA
CAISGTASGNTQYF
TGTGCCATCAGTGGTACGGCTAGCGGCAATACGCAGTATTTT
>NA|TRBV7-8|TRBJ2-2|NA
CASSVTGGNTGELFF
TGTGCCAGCAGCGTAACAGGAGGAAACACCGGGGAGCTGTTTTTT
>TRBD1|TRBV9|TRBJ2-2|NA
CASSPGQGASTGELFF
TGTGCCAGCAGCCCGGGACAGGGCGCGAGCACCGGGGAGCTGTTTTTT
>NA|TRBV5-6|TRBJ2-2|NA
CASSKNPGELFF
TGTGCCAGCAGTAAAAATCCCGGGGAGCTGTTTTTT
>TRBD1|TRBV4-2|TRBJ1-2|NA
CASSPQGVRDSSGYTF
TGTGCCAGCAGCCCACAAGGGGTTCGGGACAGCTCCGGCTACACCTTC
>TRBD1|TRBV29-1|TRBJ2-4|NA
CSVGQQGGKNIQYF
TGCAGCGTTGGTCAACAGGGGGGAAAAAACATTCAGTACTTC
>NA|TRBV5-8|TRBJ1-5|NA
CASSLKGKGHQPQHF
TGTGCCAGCAGCTTGAAGGGGAAGGGACATCAGCCCCAGCATTTT
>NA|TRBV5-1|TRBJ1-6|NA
CASSLDLGPSGDSPLHF
TGCGCCAGCAGCTTGGATCTAGGGCCCTCGGGGGATTCACCCCTCCACTTT
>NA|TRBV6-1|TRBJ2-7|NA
CASSGKLGDIYEQYF
TGTGCCAGCAGTGGGAAGCTTGGGGACATCTACGAGCAGTACTTC
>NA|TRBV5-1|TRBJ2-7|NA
CASSQQTDYEQYF
TGCGCCAGCAGCCAACAGACCGATTACGAGCAGTACTTC
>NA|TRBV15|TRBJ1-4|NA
CATSRGGGWRIGNEKLFF
TGTGCCACCAGCAGAGGCGGAGGATGGAGGATCGGGAATGAAAAACTGTTTTTT
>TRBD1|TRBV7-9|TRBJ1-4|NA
CASSSVDRLNEKLFF
TGTGCCAGCAGTTCCGTGGACAGGCTTAATGAAAAACTGTTTTTT
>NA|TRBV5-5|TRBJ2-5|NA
CASSRRRGGETQYF
TGTGCCAGCAGCCGCCGTAGGGGGGGGGAGACCCAGTACTTC
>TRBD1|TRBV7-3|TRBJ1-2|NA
CASSLGGQGYGYTF
TGTGCCAGCAGCTTAGGGGGACAGGGGTATGGCTACACCTTC
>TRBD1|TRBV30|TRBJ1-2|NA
CAWSHQGAPSGYTF
TGTGCCTGGAGTCATCAGGGGGCACCTTCCGGCTACACCTTC
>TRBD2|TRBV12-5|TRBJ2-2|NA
CASGFLAGVGTGELFF
TGTGCTAGTGGTTTTCTAGCGGGAGTCGGTACCGGGGAGCTGTTTTTT
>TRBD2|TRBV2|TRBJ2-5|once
CASRDKRLAGAQETQYF
TGTGCCAGCAGGGACAAACGACTAGCGGGAGCACAAGAGACCCAGTACTTC
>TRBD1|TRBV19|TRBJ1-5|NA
CASRGTGNQPQHF
TGTGCCAGTAGGGGGACAGGGAATCAGCCCCAGCATTTT
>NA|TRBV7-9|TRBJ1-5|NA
CASSLAQGQPQHF
TGTGCCAGCAGCTTAGCCCAGGGTCAGCCCCAGCATTTT
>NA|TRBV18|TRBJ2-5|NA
CASSPGQEETQYF
TGTGCCAGCTCACCGGGACAAGAAGAGACCCAGTACTTC
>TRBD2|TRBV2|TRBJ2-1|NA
CASSDRAGVYEQFF
TGTGCCAGCAGTGATCGGGCGGGAGTGTATGAGCAGTTCTTC